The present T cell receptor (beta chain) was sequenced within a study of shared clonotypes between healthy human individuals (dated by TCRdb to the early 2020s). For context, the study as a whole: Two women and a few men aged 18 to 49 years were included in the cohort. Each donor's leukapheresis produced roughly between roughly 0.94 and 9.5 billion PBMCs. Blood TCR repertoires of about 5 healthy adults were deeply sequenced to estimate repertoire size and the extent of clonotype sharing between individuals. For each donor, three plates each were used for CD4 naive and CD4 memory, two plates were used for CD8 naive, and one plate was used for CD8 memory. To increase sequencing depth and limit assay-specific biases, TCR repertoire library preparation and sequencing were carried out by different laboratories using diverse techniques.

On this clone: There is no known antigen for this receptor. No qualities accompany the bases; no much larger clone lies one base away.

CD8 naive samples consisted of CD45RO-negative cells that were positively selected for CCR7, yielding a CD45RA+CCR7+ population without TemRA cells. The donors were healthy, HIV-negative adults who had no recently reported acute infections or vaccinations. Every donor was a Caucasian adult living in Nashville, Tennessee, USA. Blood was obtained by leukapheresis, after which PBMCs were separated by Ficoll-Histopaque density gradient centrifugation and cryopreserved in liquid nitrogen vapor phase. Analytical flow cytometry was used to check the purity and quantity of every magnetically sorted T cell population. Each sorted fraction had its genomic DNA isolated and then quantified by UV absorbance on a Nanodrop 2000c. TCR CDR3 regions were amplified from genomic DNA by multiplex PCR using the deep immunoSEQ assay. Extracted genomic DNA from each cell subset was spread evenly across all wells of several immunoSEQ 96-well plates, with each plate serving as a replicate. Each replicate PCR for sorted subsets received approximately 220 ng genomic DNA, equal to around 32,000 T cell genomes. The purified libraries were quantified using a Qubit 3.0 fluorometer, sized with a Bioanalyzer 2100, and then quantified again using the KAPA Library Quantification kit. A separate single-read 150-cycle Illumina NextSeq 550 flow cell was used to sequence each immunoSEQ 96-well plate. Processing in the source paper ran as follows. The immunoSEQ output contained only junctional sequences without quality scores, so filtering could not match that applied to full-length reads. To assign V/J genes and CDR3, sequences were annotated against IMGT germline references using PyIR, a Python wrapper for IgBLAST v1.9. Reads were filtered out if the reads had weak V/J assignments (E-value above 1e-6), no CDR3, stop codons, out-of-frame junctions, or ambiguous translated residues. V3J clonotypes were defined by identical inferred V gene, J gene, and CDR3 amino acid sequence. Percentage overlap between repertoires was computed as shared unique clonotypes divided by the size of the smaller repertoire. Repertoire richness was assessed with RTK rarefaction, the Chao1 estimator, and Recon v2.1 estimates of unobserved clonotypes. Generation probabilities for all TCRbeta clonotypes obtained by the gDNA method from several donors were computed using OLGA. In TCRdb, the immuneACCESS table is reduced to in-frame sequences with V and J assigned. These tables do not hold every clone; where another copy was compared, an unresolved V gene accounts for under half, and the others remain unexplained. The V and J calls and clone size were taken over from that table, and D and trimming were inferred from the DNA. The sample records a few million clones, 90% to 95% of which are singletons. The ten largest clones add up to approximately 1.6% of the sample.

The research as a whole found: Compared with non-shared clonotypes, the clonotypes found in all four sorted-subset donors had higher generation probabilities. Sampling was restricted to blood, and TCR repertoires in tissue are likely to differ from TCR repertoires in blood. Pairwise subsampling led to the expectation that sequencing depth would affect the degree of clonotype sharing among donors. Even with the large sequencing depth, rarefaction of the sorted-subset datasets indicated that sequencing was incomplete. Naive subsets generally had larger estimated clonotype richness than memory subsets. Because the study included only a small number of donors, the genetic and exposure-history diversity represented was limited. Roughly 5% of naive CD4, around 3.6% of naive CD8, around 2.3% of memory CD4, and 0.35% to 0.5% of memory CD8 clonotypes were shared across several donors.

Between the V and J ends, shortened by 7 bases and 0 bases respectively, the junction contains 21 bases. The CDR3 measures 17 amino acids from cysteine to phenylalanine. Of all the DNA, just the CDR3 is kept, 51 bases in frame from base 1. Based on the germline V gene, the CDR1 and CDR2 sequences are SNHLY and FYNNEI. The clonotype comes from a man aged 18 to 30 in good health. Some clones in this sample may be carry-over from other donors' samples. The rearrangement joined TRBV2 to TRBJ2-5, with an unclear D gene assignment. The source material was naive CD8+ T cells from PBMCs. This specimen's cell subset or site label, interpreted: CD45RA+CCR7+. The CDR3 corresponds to CASTSPISVQNQETQYF. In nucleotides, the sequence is TGTGCCAGCACCAGCCCAATATCGGTACAGAACCAAGAGACCCAGTACTTC.